The source of this TCR beta chain is a study of a mutant IDH1 vaccine in newly diagnosed glioma. Study at large: Across weeks 1, 3, 5, 7, 11, 15, 19 and 23, patients received a vaccination each time, eight in all. Either 4-6 weeks after radiotherapy alone or alongside temozolomide, vaccination was begun. Treated patients had a mean age of around 39 years and a sex split that was approximately 62% male and roughly 38% female.

Profiling relied on immunoSEQ multiplex PCR, and the TCRdb table lists in-frame clones only, not all of them. The table shows 50,000 to 65,000 clones, with over 75% occurring only once. Time point meaning: week 11, during vaccination. The content of each vaccine dose was 300 ug of mutant IDH1 20-mer peptide, and topical imiquimod accompanied it. Donor diagnoses consisted of new WHO grade 3 or 4 IDH1-mutant, ATRX-lost astrocytomas. Comments on this clone: Its antigen remains unidentified.

The sample in question was PBMCs, obtained from a glioma patient whose treatment included an IDH1 peptide vaccine. The source of this sequence is a man aged 50-59 years with glioma.

The CDR3 spells CASSEGGAYEQYF. The CDR3 region has the DNA TGTGCCAGCAGTGAAGGAGGTGCGTACGAGCAGTACTTC. The chain has TRBV6-5 and TRBJ2-7; a possible D gene is TRBD2 (5 bases). In germline, CDR1 is MNHEY, CDR2 SVGAGI. The CDR3 sequence is 13 residues long. V was cut by 5 bases and J by 4 bases, with 12 bases left in between.